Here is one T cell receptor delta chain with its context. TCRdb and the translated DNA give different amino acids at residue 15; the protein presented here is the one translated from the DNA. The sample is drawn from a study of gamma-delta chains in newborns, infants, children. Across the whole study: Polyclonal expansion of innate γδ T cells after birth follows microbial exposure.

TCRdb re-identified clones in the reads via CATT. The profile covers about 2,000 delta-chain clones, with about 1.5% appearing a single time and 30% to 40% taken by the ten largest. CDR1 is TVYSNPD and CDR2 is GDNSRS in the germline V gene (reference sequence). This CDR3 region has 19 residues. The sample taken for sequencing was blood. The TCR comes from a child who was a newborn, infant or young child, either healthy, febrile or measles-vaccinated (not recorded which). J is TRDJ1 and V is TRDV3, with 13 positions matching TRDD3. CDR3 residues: CAFQFLHWGIRASTGKLIF. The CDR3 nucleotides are TGTGCCTTTCAGTTCCTACACTGGGGGATACGCGCCTCAACCGGTAAACTCATCTTT. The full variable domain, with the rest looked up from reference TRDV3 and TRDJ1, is CDKVTQSSPDQTVASGSEVVLLCTYDTVYSNPDLFWYRIRPDYSFQFVFYGDNSRSEGADFTQGRFSVKHILTQKAFHLVISPVRTEDSATYYCAFQFLHWGIRASTGKLIFGKGTRVTVEP.